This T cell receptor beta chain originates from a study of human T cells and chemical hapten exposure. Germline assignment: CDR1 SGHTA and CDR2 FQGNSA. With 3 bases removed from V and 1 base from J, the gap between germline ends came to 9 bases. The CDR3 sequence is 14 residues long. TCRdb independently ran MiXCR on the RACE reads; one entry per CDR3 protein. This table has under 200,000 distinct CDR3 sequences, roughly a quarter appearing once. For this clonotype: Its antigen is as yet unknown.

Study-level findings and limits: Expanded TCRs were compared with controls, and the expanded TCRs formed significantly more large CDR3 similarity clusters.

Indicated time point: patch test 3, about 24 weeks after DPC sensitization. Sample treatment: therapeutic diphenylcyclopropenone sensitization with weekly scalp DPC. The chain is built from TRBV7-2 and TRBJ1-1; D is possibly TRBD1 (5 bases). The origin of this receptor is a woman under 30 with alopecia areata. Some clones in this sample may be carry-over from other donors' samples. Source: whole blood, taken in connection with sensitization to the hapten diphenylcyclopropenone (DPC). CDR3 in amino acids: CASSFGRANTEAFF. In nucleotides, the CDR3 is TGTGCCAGCAGCTTTGGCAGGGCGAACACTGAAGCTTTCTTT.